These 25 T cell receptor beta chains were sequenced from one sample in a study of Tregs in tolerant kidney transplant recipients. Libraries were prepared by immunoSEQ multiplex PCR; TCRdb keeps only in-frame clonotypes and omits some of them. The sample shows about 15,000 clones, over 75% of them seen only once. Sequenced here: Tregs from blood, sampled before the transplant. The receptors stem from a human donor who received a combined kidney and bone marrow transplant.

The chain employs TRBV11-2 and TRBJ2-2; a weak D match, TRBD1 (5 bases). Germline CDR1 reads SGHAT; CDR2 reads FQNNGV. This CDR3 is built from 14 residues. Trimming removed 3 bases at V and 3 bases at J, with 8 bases between. The CDR3 sequence is CASSFQGDTGELFF. Here the CDR3 DNA reads TGTGCCAGCAGCTTCCAGGGTGACACCGGGGAGCTGTTTTTT.

The V call is TRBV7-2, the J call TRBJ1-4; D ambiguous. Germline loops: CDR1 SGHTA, CDR2 FQGNSA. This CDR3 spans 15 amino acids. Trimming pared 5 bases from V and 3 bases from J, leaving 13 bases between. The CDR3 region is CASSPSGGPNEKLFF. The CDR3 DNA follows: TGTGCCAGCAGCCCCAGCGGCGGGCCTAATGAAAAACTGTTTTTT.

The rearrangement joins TRBV10-2 to TRBJ2-5; 11 bases line up with TRBD2. The CDR3 is 16 residues long. The germline CDR1 and CDR2 sequences are WSHSY and SAAADI. V was pared by 2 bases and J by 7 bases, with 9 bases of the junction left unmatched. The CDR3 sequence: CASSEAPGLAGGTQYF. For the CDR3, the DNA is TGCGCCAGCAGTGAGGCCCCAGGACTAGCGGGTGGGACCCAGTACTTC.

This chain connects TRBV7-9 to TRBJ2-5; 8 bases are a match to TRBD2. The CDR3 sequence is 15 residues long. CDR1 SEHNR and CDR2 FQNEAQ come from the germline V gene (reference sequence). Germline trimming cut 2 bases from V and 3 bases from J; bases unmatched to any gene: 5. The CDR3 here is CASSLLGTSKETQYF. The CDR3 DNA reads as TGTGCCAGCAGCTTACTCGGGACTAGTAAAGAGACCCAGTACTTC.

The chain has TRBV10-3 and TRBJ2-7, with a weak D call TRBD2 (5 bases). The CDR3 contains 14 residues. V lost 5 bases and J lost 7, with 18 bases in between. CDR1 ENHRY and CDR2 SYGVKD come from the germline V gene. The CDR3 bases are TGTGCCATCAGTAACCACCCCACCACGGGGGAGCAGTACTTC. This translates into CAISNHPTTGEQYF.

This chain connects TRBV27 to TRBJ1-4; D possibly corresponds to TRBD1 (6 bases). This CDR3 is built from 17 residues. The germline gives CDR1 MNHEY, CDR2 SMNVEV (reference sequence). Trimming removed 3 bases from V and 8 bases from J, with 22 bases in between. The CDR3 here is CASSFRPDRPVGEKLFF. DNA of the CDR3: TGTGCCAGCAGTTTCCGCCCGGACAGACCCGTGGGGGAAAAACTGTTTTTT.

The chain is built from TRBV27 and TRBJ2-1; weak D call: TRBD1 (6 bases). Looked up from germline, CDR1 is MNHEY and CDR2 is SMNVEV (reference sequence). V was trimmed by 6 bases and J by 4 bases, leaving 13 bases between them. This CDR3 has 14 residues. The CDR3 loop is CASSVRTEYNEQFF. The CDR3 DNA reads as TGTGCCAGCAGCGTCCGGACAGAGTACAATGAGCAGTTCTTC.

The DNA of the CDR3 is TGTGCCAGCAGCAAGACCCCGGGACTAGCGGGAGGGAAGACAGATACGCAGTATTTT. It encodes CASSKTPGLAGGKTDTQYF. The gene calls are TRBV7-9 and TRBJ2-3, with TRBD2 matching 16 bases. V lost 5 bases, J lost 3 bases, and 11 bases stayed unmatched. CDR3 size: 19 residues. The germline CDR1 and CDR2 sequences are SEHNR and FQNEAQ (reference sequence).

V gene TRBV28 combines with J gene TRBJ2-5; maybe TRBD1 (6 bases). The germline V and J ends were trimmed by 5 bases and 4 bases, with 14 bases remaining between them. Germline CDR1 is MDHEN and CDR2 is SYDVKM. This CDR3 has 14 residues. The CDR3 DNA reads as TGTGCCAGCAGTCTCTCCGGACAGAGAGAGACCCAGTACTTC. This codes for CASSLSGQRETQYF.

The chain combines TRBV28 with TRBJ2-5; D is uncertain. CDR1 is MDHEN and CDR2 is SYDVKM in the germline V gene. Trimming shortened V by 3 bases and J by 1 base, and 9 bases separated the two germline ends. The CDR3 runs 14 residues. The CDR3 nucleotides read TGTGCCAGCAGTTTCCGCCGGTTCCAAGAGACCCAGTACTTC. Its protein is CASSFRRFQETQYF.

The rearrangement links TRBV6-6 to TRBJ2-7; 9 nucleotides align to TRBD1. The CDR3 runs to 15 residues. The J segment lost 6 bases and the V segment lost 4 bases, leaving 10 bases of the junction unmatched. The V gene's germline CDR1 is MNHNY and CDR2 SVGAGI (reference sequence). Here the CDR3 DNA reads TGTGCCAGCAGTTCCATACAGGGGGCTATCCCCGAGCAGTACTTC. Residues: CASSSIQGAIPEQYF.

This clone has only a few counts. CDR3 region: CASTEDGQGRYF. The DNA for the CDR3 is TGTGCCAGCACCGAGGACGGACAGGGGAGGTATTTT. This chain connects TRBV6-6 to TRBJ2-3; 9 bases agree with TRBD1. The CDR3 is made up of 12 amino acids. CDR1 and CDR2 from the germline V gene are MNHNY and SVGAGI (reference sequence). V trimming: 7 bases; J trimming: 14 bases; junction bases outside the gene matches: 10.

The chain links TRBV7-2 to TRBJ2-7; tentatively, D is TRBD2 (5 bases). The germline CDR1 and CDR2 sequences are SGHTA and FQGNSA. CDR3 length: 16 residues. V was clipped by 0 bases and J by 2 bases, with 14 bases between them. CDR3 coding DNA: TGTGCCAGCAGCTTAGCTAGGGCAGGACTCCCCTACGAGCAGTACTTC. This codes for CASSLARAGLPYEQYF.

The genes are TRBV6-6 and TRBJ2-7; D is perhaps TRBD1 (5 bases). The CDR3 has 16 residues. Trimming pared 0 bases from V and 0 bases from J, leaving 12 bases between. Germline V CDR1 and CDR2: MNHNY, SVGAGI (reference sequence). The CDR3 sequence: CASSYSGPIFSYEQYF. The CDR3 coding sequence is TGTGCCAGCAGTTACTCGGGGCCAATCTTCTCCTACGAGCAGTACTTC.

The chain has TRBV5-1 and TRBJ2-7; D is unclear. Trimming stripped 3 bases from V and 1 base from J, with 5 bases between. The CDR3 contains 12 residues. Germline assignment: CDR1 SGHRS and CDR2 YFSETQ. Here the CDR3 reads CASSSLSYEQYF. CDR3 sequence (DNA): TGCGCCAGCAGCTCCCTTTCCTACGAGCAGTACTTC.

This clone was observed a few times. The V gene is TRBV15, the J gene TRBJ1-2; no reliable D call. The V gene's germline CDR1 is LNHNV and CDR2 YYDKDF (reference sequence). V was cut by 9 bases and J by 5 bases, with 10 bases left in between. CDR3 length: 11 amino acids. The CDR3 nucleotides read TGTGCCACGAGCCCCGGGTATGGCTACACCTTC. Protein sequence: CATSPGYGYTF.

This clone has only one observation. The chain couples TRBV5-8 to TRBJ2-3, with TRBD2 matching 7 bases. Germline V lookup: CDR1 SGHTS, CDR2 YDEGEE. The junction had 8 bases not matched to a gene; V was cut back by 1 base and J by 0 bases. The CDR3 sequence is 17 residues long. CDR3 bases: TGTGCCAGCAGCTTGACCCTAGCGGTCCATAGCACAGATACGCAGTATTTT. It codes for CASSLTLAVHSTDTQYF.

This chain's CDR3 is CASSLQGWVSEQYF. The CDR3 DNA follows: TGTGCCAGCAGTTTACAGGGTTGGGTTTCCGAGCAGTACTTC. The J gene is TRBJ2-7, the V gene TRBV27; D perhaps matches TRBD1 (5 bases). Germline values: CDR1 MNHEY, CDR2 SMNVEV (reference sequence). V was cut by 2 bases and J by 6 bases, with 14 bases left in between. The CDR3 consists of 14 residues.

This chain uses TRBV6-5 with TRBJ1-1; TRBD1 matches 8 bases. The V gene's germline CDR1 is MNHEY and CDR2 SVGAGI. The CDR3 has 16 residues. V lost 4 bases, J lost 4 bases, and 11 bases stayed unmatched. CDR3: CASSLQPATGATEAFF. In nucleotides, the CDR3 is TGTGCCAGCAGTTTACAACCTGCGACAGGGGCCACTGAAGCTTTCTTT.

The CDR3 DNA is TGCGCCAGCAGCCAAGGAGGTGAAGCTTTCTTT. Translated: CASSQGGEAFF. This chain connects TRBV4-3 to TRBJ1-1; no clear D. Germline V gives CDR1 LGHNA, CDR2 YSLEER. The CDR3 contains 11 residues. Trimming left V 1 base short and J 7 bases short, with 4 bases between.

This clone was counted once. The chain joins TRBV28 to TRBJ2-3; 10 nucleotides line up with TRBD1. Looked up from germline, CDR1 is MDHEN and CDR2 is SYDVKM. The J segment lost 4 bases and the V segment lost 5 bases, leaving 9 bases of the junction unmatched. CDR3 length equals 16 residues. The CDR3 region is CASSTGTGDRADTQYF. The CDR3 nucleotides are TGTGCCAGCAGTACCGGGACAGGGGATCGAGCAGATACGCAGTATTTT.

The rearrangement joins TRBV27 to TRBJ2-7; 10 bases fit TRBD2. The CDR3 has 14 residues. Germline V lookup: CDR1 MNHEY, CDR2 SMNVEV (reference sequence). The V and J ends lost 6 bases and 8 bases, in that order; junction bases with no gene match: 10. The CDR3 region has the DNA TGTGCCAGCAGGGTAGCGGGAGGCCTCAGGAAGCAGTACTTC. It is translated as CASRVAGGLRKQYF.

The V call is TRBV5-1, the J call TRBJ2-5; D unresolved. The CDR3 runs to 14 residues. The ends were cut back, 3 bases at V and 6 bases at J, with 15 bases in the middle. CDR1 SGHRS and CDR2 YFSETQ come from the germline V gene. The CDR3 reads CASSSIDSGKTQYF. CDR3 DNA: TGCGCCAGCAGCTCTATTGACTCCGGAAAGACCCAGTACTTC.

The genes are TRBV6-1 and TRBJ2-7; 7 bases fit TRBD1. V dropped 6 bases and J dropped 3; count of bases not matched to a gene: 8. The CDR3 contains 14 residues. The germline CDR1 and CDR2 sequences are MNHNS and SASEGT. This CDR3 is CASRIRDRLYEQYF. The DNA for the CDR3 is TGTGCCAGCAGGATCCGGGACAGACTCTACGAGCAGTACTTC.

This rearrangement joins TRBV2 to TRBJ1-5, with 7 bases aligning to TRBD1. Germline CDR1 is SNHLY and CDR2 is FYNNEI. With 7 bases clipped from V and 4 bases from J, the junction kept 10 bases outside the gene matches. The CDR3 runs to 15 residues. The CDR3, as DNA: TGTGCCAGCACCGGATGGGACAGAAAGAATCAGCCCCAGCATTTT. This sequence encodes CASTGWDRKNQPQHF.